This entry lists 21 T cell receptor beta chains sequenced from one sample in a study of shared clonotypes between healthy human individuals. Assay used: immunoSEQ multiplex PCR; TCRdb lists only in-frame clones, some missing. The sample holds about 2.3 million clones; 80% to 95% are singletons and the top ten take approximately 0.4%. Sequencing was carried out using naive CD4+ T cells from PBMCs. Subset denoted: CD45RA+ positively selected. The receptors derive from a man aged 18-30 years in good health. Some clones in this sample may be carry-over from other donors' samples.

This clone has only one observation. The chain has TRBV19 and TRBJ2-6; the D gene is possibly TRBD2 (6 bases). V dropped 7 bases and J dropped 0 bases, with 10 bases sitting between them. CDR3 length: 15 residues. Germline V lookup: CDR1 LNHDA, CDR2 SQIVND (reference sequence). The CDR3 region is CASTSGGSGANVLTF. CDR3 in DNA: TGTGCCAGTACCTCCGGGGGCTCTGGGGCCAACGTCCTGACTTTC.

The CDR3 spells CASSLTAGYGYTF. The CDR3 DNA reads as TGTGCCAGCAGCTTAACCGCGGGCTATGGCTACACCTTC. The chain couples TRBV7-2 to TRBJ1-2; no clear D. Germline values: CDR1 SGHTA, CDR2 FQGNSA. V shed 2 bases and J shed 4 bases, with 8 bases lying between them. This CDR3 contains 13 residues.

The chain carries TRBV7-9 and TRBJ2-1, with 12 bases matching TRBD2. The CDR3 covers 16 residues. In germline, CDR1 is SEHNR, CDR2 FQNEAQ (reference sequence). J gave up 3 bases and V 6 bases, and 6 bases lay outside the gene matches. CDR3 residues: CASSLRLAGVYNEQFF. The CDR3 DNA follows: TGTGCCAGCAGTTTAAGACTAGCGGGAGTCTACAATGAGCAGTTCTTC. The variable domain in full, completed from reference TRBV7-9 and TRBJ2-1, reads DTGVSQNPRHKITKRGQNVTFRCDPISEHNRLYWYRQTLGQGPEFLTYFQNEAQLEKSRLLSDRFSAERPKGSFSTLEIQRTEQGDSAMYLCASSLRLAGVYNEQFFGPGTRLTVL.

This chain uses TRBV5-1 with TRBJ2-5, with 7 positions matching TRBD1. Looked up from germline, CDR1 is SGHRS and CDR2 is YFSETQ. With V trimmed by 4 bases and J by 1 base, 10 bases remained unmatched. This CDR3 comprises 16 residues. The CDR3 bases are TGCGCCAGCAGCCAGCAACCGGGACAGACCCAAGAGACCCAGTACTTC. It translates to CASSQQPGQTQETQYF.

The chain has TRBV6-6 and TRBJ2-5, with 11 bases lining up with TRBD1. The germline V gene encodes CDR1 MNHNY and CDR2 SVGAGI (reference sequence). V lost 6 bases and J lost 5; bases outside the gene matches: 5. This CDR3 is 14 amino acids long. The CDR3 loop reads CASSIRDRGETQYF. For the CDR3, the DNA is TGTGCCAGCAGCATAAGGGACAGGGGGGAGACCCAGTACTTC.

As concerns this clone: Other DNA sequences from this sample encode an identical CDR3 as well. This chain joins TRBV18 and TRBJ1-1, with D uncertain. With 3 bases removed from V and 1 base from J, the gap between germline ends came to 9 bases. The CDR3 consists of 14 residues. CDR1 KGHSH and CDR2 LQKENI come from the germline V gene. The CDR3 loop reads CASSPLGQNTEAFF. The DNA of the CDR3 is TGTGCCAGCTCACCCCTCGGGCAGAACACTGAAGCTTTCTTT.

The J gene is TRBJ2-7, the V gene TRBV28, with TRBD2 matching over 9 bases. CDR1 MDHEN and CDR2 SYDVKM come from the germline V gene. The CDR3 totals 14 residues. V was clipped by 7 bases and J by 5 bases; unmatched bases: 9. CDR3 coding DNA: TGTGCCAGCACTACTTTTAGCGGGAGAAACGAGCAGTACTTC. Translated, it gives CASTTFSGRNEQYF.

This chain uses TRBV10-3 with TRBJ2-7, with TRBD1 as a possible D gene (5 bases). Trimming took off 8 bases at V and 5 bases at J, with 10 bases between the two ends. This CDR3 is built from 11 residues. Per germline, CDR1 ENHRY and CDR2 SYGVKD. The CDR3, as DNA: TGTGCCATCTCCAGGGAAGACGAGCAGTACTTC. Protein product: CAISREDEQYF.

The J gene is TRBJ1-2, the V gene TRBV4-1; the match to TRBD1 covers 12 bases. Germline V lookup: CDR1 MGHRA, CDR2 YSYEKL. The junction had 8 bases not matched to a gene; V was cut back by 4 bases and J by 8 bases. The CDR3 loop spans 15 amino acids. As DNA, the CDR3 is TGCGCCAGCAGCCTCGACGGGACAGGGGGCGCCGGCTACACCTTC. Translating it yields CASSLDGTGGAGYTF.

CDR3 in amino acids: CASSQSDRQFF. CDR3 nucleotides: TGTGCCAGCAGCCAATCAGATAGGCAGTTCTTC. The chain couples TRBV11-2 to TRBJ2-1; D not certain. The CDR3 runs to 11 residues. Germline V gene lookup returns CDR1 SGHAT and CDR2 FQNNGV. V was trimmed by 5 bases and J by 12 bases, leaving 11 bases between them.

In nucleotides, the CDR3 is TGTGCCAGCAGCCAACGGGGGGGGGATAGCAATCAGCCCCAGCATTTT. It is translated as CASSQRGGDSNQPQHF. The rearrangement joins TRBV4-2 to TRBJ1-5; perhaps TRBD1 as D (5 bases). Germline-derived CDR1 and CDR2 are LGHNA and YNFKEQ. Between the trimmed V and J ends, which lost 2 bases and 0 bases, there was a span of 11 bases. CDR3 length: 16 residues.

The chain combines TRBV20-1 with TRBJ2-1; D not certain. Germline V gene sequence: CDR1 DFQATT, CDR2 SNEGSKA (reference sequence). V lost 3 bases to trimming and J lost 9 bases, with 9 bases between them. The CDR3 totals 11 residues. CDR3 bases: TGCAGTGCTAGGCCCGTTGTTGAGCAGTTCTTC. Translated: CSARPVVEQFF.

The V gene is TRBV5-1, the J gene TRBJ2-7; the D gene is possibly TRBD1 (6 bases). CDR1 is SGHRS and CDR2 is YFSETQ in the germline V gene. The CDR3 loop spans 14 amino acids. With 1 base removed from V and 2 bases from J, the gap between germline ends came to 10 bases. The CDR3, as DNA: TGCGCCAGCAGCTTGCAAGGGGGTGCCTACGAGCAGTACTTC. Its protein product is CASSLQGGAYEQYF.

The rearrangement joins TRBV18 to TRBJ1-5; possibly TRBD1 for D (5 bases). CDR1 is KGHSH and CDR2 is LQKENI in the germline V gene. Trimming removed 0 bases from V and 7 bases from J, with 16 bases in between. CDR3 length equals 16 residues. The CDR3 loop is CASSPPYFRVGQPQHF. The CDR3 DNA is TGTGCCAGCTCACCACCGTATTTCAGGGTAGGACAGCCCCAGCATTTT.

The genes are TRBV10-3 and TRBJ2-5; 11 bases match TRBD2. The CDR3 totals 14 residues. Per germline, CDR1 ENHRY and CDR2 SYGVKD. The ends lost 7 bases at V and 4 bases at J; junction bases unmatched: 5. The DNA of the CDR3 is TGTGCCATCATTATGACTAGCGGGACAGAGACCCAGTACTTC. Encoded protein: CAIIMTSGTETQYF.

Here the CDR3 reads CASTAPGGVSYEQYF. Written as DNA, the CDR3 is TGTGCCAGCACTGCCCCGGGGGGGGTTTCCTACGAGCAGTACTTC. V gene TRBV28 combines with J gene TRBJ2-7; 8 bases agree with TRBD2. Germline loops: CDR1 MDHEN, CDR2 SYDVKM. The CDR3 has 15 amino acids. J gave up 1 base and V 7 bases, and 9 bases lay outside the gene matches.

The chain combines TRBV19 with TRBJ2-5; 10 bases agree with TRBD2. CDR3 length: 15 residues. V dropped 4 bases and J dropped 4; count of bases not matched to a gene: 6. Germline V gives CDR1 LNHDA, CDR2 SQIVND (reference sequence). DNA for the CDR3: TGTGCCAGTAGTAAGCTAGCGGGAGTCCTAGAGACCCAGTACTTC. Its translation: CASSKLAGVLETQYF. The variable domain in full, with the rest retrieved from reference TRBV19 and TRBJ2-5, is DGGITQSPKYLFRKEGQNVTLSCEQNLNHDAMYWYRQDPGQGLRLIYYSQIVNDFQKGDIAEGYSVSREKKESFPLTVTSAQKNPTAFYLCASSKLAGVLETQYFGPGTRLLVL.

This rearrangement joins TRBV6-1 to TRBJ1-5; TRBD1 is a possible D gene (6 bases). The V gene's germline CDR1 is MNHNS and CDR2 SASEGT. Trimming removed 3 bases from V and 5 bases from J, with 17 bases in between. The CDR3 has 16 amino acids. The CDR3 sequence: CASSEWFRGVDQPQHF. The CDR3, as DNA: TGTGCCAGCAGTGAGTGGTTCAGGGGTGTCGATCAGCCCCAGCATTTT.

This chain joins TRBV28 and TRBJ2-4; 8 bases line up with TRBD1. The trim removed 2 bases at V and 6 bases at J, leaving 9 bases unmatched. The germline gives CDR1 MDHEN, CDR2 SYDVKM. The CDR3 is 16 residues long. The CDR3 nucleotides are TGTGCCAGCAGTTTAGGGGTGCGGGACAGGTTAAACATTCAGTACTTC. Translated, it gives CASSLGVRDRLNIQYF.

The V gene is TRBV19, the J gene TRBJ1-2; D is perhaps TRBD1 (5 bases). V was pared by 8 bases and J by 3 bases, with 19 bases between. There are 15 residues in the CDR3. Germline CDR1 is LNHDA and CDR2 is SQIVND (reference sequence). CDR3 bases: TGTGCCAGTTCTGAACGTCCGGGACTTGACTATGGCTACACCTTC. Residues: CASSERPGLDYGYTF.

The chain employs TRBV28 and TRBJ1-2; D gene ambiguous. This CDR3 contains 16 residues. Germline CDR1 reads MDHEN; CDR2 reads SYDVKM. The V and J ends lost 5 bases and 5 bases respectively, with 21 bases between them. In DNA, the CDR3 is TGTGCCAGCAGTGAATCAGAGGTCCAGGAAGCATATGGCTACACCTTC. It specifies CASSESEVQEAYGYTF.